Listed below are T cell receptor beta chains from one sample, sequenced in a study of T cell repertoires in cytomegalovirus infection. These TCRs are of unknown antigen specificity. TCRdb re-derived calls from the reads in MiXCR, one entry per CDR3 protein. Seen here are nearly 700,000 distinct CDR3 sequences, about 30% observed once, and the top ten hold about 18%. Sequenced material: cultured PBMCs, taken from culture after CMV antigen stimulation. The receptors come from a human donor in good health (CMV status not recorded). Some clones in this sample may be carry-over from other donors' samples. Each CDR3 is given with its conserved first and last residue. A D gene is named only where the DNA matches it firmly. Clone size, where shown, is once, few, many, or a class for clones that have expanded.

15	TRBJ1-4	TRBV7-9	.	.	CASSSSTAAREKLFF	TGTGCCAGCAGCTCCTCGACAGCGGCGAGGGAAAAACTGTTTTTT
15	TRBJ1-1	TRBV5-4	few	.	CASSAGGPPDTEAFF	TGTGCCAGCAGCGCTGGTGGCCCACCGGACACTGAAGCTTTCTTT
15	TRBJ2-3	TRBV11-2	.	.	CASSRGRRGTDTQYF	TGTGCCAGCAGCCGGGGGAGACGGGGGACAGATACGCAGTATTTT
16	TRBJ2-7	TRBV3-1	.	.	CASSQRGKTGDYEQYF	TGTGCCAGCAGCCAAAGGGGAAAGACAGGCGACTACGAGCAGTACTTC
17	TRBJ1-3	TRBV11-2	few	.	CASSSPLRDGSGNTIYF	TGTGCCAGCAGCTCTCCTCTGAGAGATGGGTCTGGAAACACCATATATTTT
13	TRBJ1-4	TRBV20-1	.	TRBD1	CSATGTGTEKLFF	TGCAGTGCAACCGGGACAGGGACTGAGAAACTGTTTTTT
16	TRBJ2-5	TRBV15	.	TRBD2	CATSRRGLALQETQYF	TGTGCCACCAGCAGACGGGGACTAGCGCTCCAAGAGACCCAGTACTTC
13	TRBJ2-7	TRBV6-5	few	TRBD1	CASTDRGPYEQYF	TGTGCCAGCACTGACAGGGGCCCCTACGAGCAGTACTTC
14	TRBJ1-6	TRBV7-2	.	TRBD1	CASSITGADSPLHF	TGTGCCAGCAGCATTACAGGGGCGGACTCACCCCTCCACTTT
13	TRBJ2-3	TRBV6-6	.	.	CASTRQTPDTQYF	TGTGCCAGCACCAGACAGACGCCAGATACGCAGTATTTT
14	TRBJ1-2	TRBV6-5	few	TRBD1	CASRPPGQGHGYTF	TGTGCCAGCAGGCCTCCCGGACAGGGGCATGGCTACACCTTC
14	TRBJ2-3	TRBV7-2	many	.	CASSLGRGADTQYF	TGTGCCAGCAGCTTAGGTCGAGGGGCAGATACGCAGTATTTT
14	TRBJ2-7	TRBV4-2	.	TRBD1	CASSHGRTGYEQYF	TGTGCCAGCAGCCACGGTAGGACAGGATACGAGCAGTACTTC
18	TRBJ1-6	TRBV4-3	.	.	CASSQDMGGSSYNSPLHF	TGCGCCAGCAGCCAAGATATGGGGGGGAGCTCCTATAATTCACCCCTCCACTTT
14	TRBJ1-2	TRBV19	.	.	CASSIASADYGYTF	TGTGCCAGTAGTATTGCTTCGGCAGACTATGGCTACACCTTC
14	TRBJ2-5	TRBV6-1	.	.	CASRVHLFQETQYF	TGTGCCAGCAGGGTACACCTATTCCAAGAGACCCAGTACTTC
14	TRBJ1-6	TRBV12-3/TRBV12-4	many	.	CASSRRIPDSPLHF	TGTGCCAGCAGCCGACGGATTCCCGATTCACCCCTCCACTTT
13	TRBJ2-7	TRBV20-1	once	TRBD1	CSVKTGVVSEQYF	TGCAGTGTAAAGACAGGGGTTGTGTCCGAGCAGTACTTC
14	TRBJ2-5	TRBV6-1	.	TRBD1	CASSDTTGGETQYF	TGTGCCAGCAGCGACACTACAGGGGGAGAGACCCAGTACTTC
13	TRBJ2-2	TRBV11-2	.	.	CASSLLTHGELFF	TGTGCCAGCAGCTTACTAACGCACGGGGAGCTGTTTTTT
14	TRBJ2-5	TRBV20-1	.	.	CSAHRDAGRETQYF	TGCAGTGCTCACCGGGACGCCGGGCGGGAGACCCAGTACTTC
15	TRBJ2-3	TRBV20-1	.	.	CSARREGTLTDTQYF	TGCAGTGCTAGAAGGGAAGGTACTCTCACAGATACGCAGTATTTT
15	TRBJ1-5	TRBV7-2	many	.	CASSLAFGIGQPQHF	TGTGCCAGCAGCTTAGCGTTCGGGATCGGCCAGCCCCAGCATTTT
14	TRBJ2-4	TRBV11-2	.	.	CASSSPWRANIQYF	TGTGCCAGCAGCTCTCCTTGGAGGGCTAACATTCAGTACTTC
15	TRBJ2-5	TRBV24-1	.	TRBD1	CATSDSRQGPKTQYF	TGTGCCACCAGTGATTCCCGACAGGGTCCAAAGACCCAGTACTTC
15	TRBJ2-1	TRBV6-1	.	TRBD2	CASTLASGTHNEQFF	TGTGCCAGCACCTTAGCTAGCGGTACCCACAATGAGCAGTTCTTC
12	TRBJ1-4	TRBV10-3	.	TRBD1	CAIGTDDEKLFF	TGTGCCATCGGGACAGACGATGAAAAACTGTTTTTT
13	TRBJ2-3	TRBV24-1	.	.	CATSDFRADTQYF	TGTGCCACCAGTGATTTCCGGGCGGATACGCAGTATTTT
17	TRBJ2-2	TRBV7-6	few	TRBD1	CASTLIEGQVNTGELFF	TGTGCCAGCACCTTAATTGAGGGACAGGTGAACACCGGGGAGCTGTTTTTT
15	TRBJ1-1	TRBV28	.	.	CASIPLGQGDTEAFF	TGTGCCAGCATCCCCCTCGGGCAGGGAGACACTGAAGCTTTCTTT
13	TRBJ2-7	TRBV7-2	.	.	CASSEGLDYEQYF	TGTGCCAGCAGCGAGGGACTTGATTACGAGCAGTACTTC
12	TRBJ2-3	TRBV20-1	.	.	CSARDTRDTQYF	TGCAGTGCTAGAGATACCCGAGATACGCAGTATTTT
14	TRBJ1-1	TRBV6-2/TRBV6-3	few	.	CASIRAGMNTEAFF	TGTGCCAGCATCCGTGCGGGGATGAACACTGAAGCTTTCTTT